Listed below are T cell receptor beta chains from one sample, sequenced in a study of cytomegalovirus exposure and HLA in healthy donors. Profiling relied on immunoSEQ multiplex PCR, and the TCRdb table lists in-frame clones only, not all of them. The sample records 150,000 to 200,000 clones, approximately 83% being singletons. The sequenced sample was PBMCs. The receptors originated from a woman aged 18-29 years in good health and CMV-seropositive. The CDR3 runs from the conserved cysteine through the conserved F or W. Fields, in order: CDR3 length, J gene, V gene, clone size, D gene, CDR3 protein, CDR3 DNA. A D gene is named only where the DNA matches it firmly. Some rows mark clone size as missing; the rest say once, few, many or name a class of expanded clone.

10 | TRBJ1-1 | TRBV6-1 | . | . | CASSEVKAFF | TGTGCCAGCAGTGAAGTAAAAGCTTTCTTT
16 | TRBJ2-7 | TRBV4-2 | . | . | CASSQGAGISSYEQYF | TGTGCCAGCAGCCAAGGTGCGGGAATTTCGAGTTACGAGCAGTACTTC
15 | TRBJ2-2 | TRBV18 | . | . | CASSLQTGNTGELFF | TGTGCCAGCTCCCTCCAGACAGGGAACACCGGGGAGCTGTTTTTT
16 | TRBJ2-3 | TRBV5-1 | . | . | CASSLAGVYSTDTQYF | TGCGCCAGCAGCTTGGCCGGGGTGTACTCCACAGATACGCAGTATTTT
15 | TRBJ2-2 | TRBV23-1 | few | . | CASSQSRGLTGELFF | TGCGCCAGCAGTCAATCAAGGGGACTCACCGGGGAGCTGTTTTTT
17 | TRBJ1-2 | TRBV7-9 | . | TRBD1 | CASSLAFDRRDRERYTF | TGTGCCAGCAGCTTAGCATTCGACCGCCGGGACAGGGAACGATACACCTTC
20 | TRBJ2-5 | TRBV4-1 | once | . | CASSQDSIGYRVLRGETQYF | TGCGCCAGCAGCCAAGATTCGATCGGCTACAGGGTATTAAGGGGAGAGACCCAGTACTTC
13 | TRBJ2-3 | TRBV13 | . | TRBD2 | CASSLGAGGPRRF | TGTGCCAGCAGCTTAGGGGCGGGGGGGCCCAGGCGGTTT
13 | TRBJ2-7 | TRBV6-1 | . | . | CASKDWPRSEQYF | TGTGCCAGTAAGGACTGGCCACGTTCCGAGCAGTACTTC
15 | TRBJ2-3 | TRBV14 | . | . | CASSHGISSTDTQYF | TGTGCCAGCAGCCACGGGATTTCGAGCACAGATACGCAGTATTTT
15 | TRBJ1-1 | TRBV11-2 | . | TRBD1 | CASSLAQGGNTEAFF | TGTGCCAGCAGCTTAGCCCAGGGGGGAAACACTGAAGCTTTCTTT
15 | TRBJ2-3 | TRBV5-1 | . | . | CASSLWTSGADTQYF | TGCGCCAGCAGCTTATGGACTTCGGGTGCAGATACGCAGTATTTT
16 | TRBJ2-1 | TRBV9 | once | . | CASSLSISAGLDEQFF | TGTGCCAGCAGCCTCTCCATCTCTGCAGGGTTGGATGAGCAGTTCTTC
17 | TRBJ2-2 | TRBV5-1 | . | TRBD2 | CASRHWDYRPEGGELFF | TGCGCCAGCAGGCATTGGGACTACAGACCAGAGGGCGGGGAGCTGTTTTTT
13 | TRBJ1-1 | TRBV9 | . | . | CASSVGSGTEAFF | TGTGCCAGCAGCGTGGGTTCGGGCACTGAAGCTTTCTTT
15 | TRBJ2-7 | TRBV5-1 | . | TRBD2 | CASSFGLAGVAEQYF | TGCGCCAGCAGCTTCGGACTAGCGGGGGTTGCCGAGCAGTACTTC
13 | TRBJ1-2 | TRBV25-1 | . | . | CASSQQLRYGYTF | TGTGCCAGCAGCCAACAGCTCCGCTATGGCTACACCTTC
17 | TRBJ1-2 | TRBV4-1 | . | . | CASSQTFIRRGPRGYTF | TGCGCCAGCAGCCAAACTTTCATCCGGCGGGGACCGCGGGGCTACACCTTC
15 | TRBJ1-5 | TRBV6-1 | . | . | CASSDRSGGNQPQHF | TGTGCCAGCAGCGACAGATCTGGGGGCAATCAGCCCCAGCATTTT
14 | TRBJ2-7 | TRBV2 | . | . | CASSEPGASYEQYF | TGTGCCAGCAGTGAACCAGGGGCGAGCTACGAGCAGTACTTC
17 | TRBJ2-7 | TRBV5-6 | . | TRBD2 | CASSLGPEGRAHYEQYF | TGTGCCAGCAGCTTGGGGCCAGAGGGGAGGGCCCACTACGAGCAGTACTTC
12 | TRBJ2-1 | TRBV29-1 | . | . | CSVVAVRDEQFF | TGCAGCGTTGTTGCGGTCAGGGATGAGCAGTTCTTC
13 | TRBJ1-2 | TRBV6-5 | . | . | CASSPQGQGGYTF | TGTGCCAGCAGTCCCCAGGGGCAGGGGGGCTACACCTTC
17 | TRBJ2-3 | TRBV18 | . | TRBD2 | CASSPRRGAYSTDTQYF | TGTGCCAGCTCACCACGGCGGGGGGCTTACAGCACAGATACGCAGTATTTT
12 | TRBJ2-5 | TRBV5-1 | . | . | CASSTPYETQYF | TGCGCCAGCAGCACACCATATGAGACCCAGTACTTC
16 | TRBJ2-2 | TRBV2 | once | TRBD1 | CASSGQGIPNTGELFF | TGTGCCAGCAGTGGACAGGGCATCCCGAACACCGGGGAGCTGTTTTTT
15 | TRBJ2-7 | TRBV9 | . | TRBD1 | CASSVDPGGTYEQYF | TGTGCCAGCAGCGTAGATCCAGGGGGTACCTACGAGCAGTACTTC
15 | TRBJ2-7 | TRBV7-8 | . | TRBD1 | CASSLRHRGGSEQYF | TGTGCCAGCAGCTTAAGACACAGGGGTGGGAGCGAGCAGTACTTC
14 | TRBJ1-1 | TRBV5-1 | . | . | CASSLTRVRTEAFF | TGCGCCAGCAGCTTGACCAGGGTCAGGACTGAAGCTTTCTTT
14 | TRBJ1-2 | TRBV2 | . | TRBD1 | CASSTDRAGVGYTF | TGTGCCAGCAGTACCGACAGGGCAGGGGTCGGCTACACCTTC
14 | TRBJ2-7 | TRBV11-2 | . | . | CASSSDNHSYEQYF | TGTGCCAGCAGTTCGGACAACCACTCCTACGAGCAGTACTTC
12 | TRBJ1-3 | TRBV9 | . | . | CASIRAGGTIYF | TGTGCCAGCATCAGGGCAGGAGGGACCATATATTTT
14 | TRBJ2-2 | TRBV5-1 | . | . | CASRLTPNTGELFF | TGCGCCAGCAGGCTAACTCCGAACACCGGGGAGCTGTTTTTT
19 | TRBJ2-2 | TRBV7-6 | . | . | CASSLLVGRRSGNTGELFF | TGTGCCAGCAGCTTACTCGTAGGCCGGCGTAGCGGGAACACCGGGGAGCTGTTTTTT
14 | TRBJ1-1 | TRBV6-5 | . | . | CASSFLQGSAEAFF | TGTGCCAGCAGCTTTTTACAGGGAAGTGCTGAAGCTTTCTTT
13 | TRBJ1-1 | TRBV2 | . | . | CASSEGWRTEAFF | TGTGCCAGCAGTGAAGGGTGGCGGACTGAAGCTTTCTTT
17 | TRBJ2-3 | TRBV5-6 | . | TRBD2 | CASTLHRGGRATATQYF | TGTGCCAGCACTCTGCACCGGGGGGGCCGCGCCACTGCCACGCAGTATTTT
14 | TRBJ2-2 | TRBV11-1 | . | . | CASSLDVPPEELFF | TGTGCCAGCAGCTTAGATGTCCCACCAGAGGAGCTGTTTTTT
13 | TRBJ1-1 | TRBV29-1 | once | . | CSVERGSVAEAFF | TGCAGCGTTGAACGGGGATCGGTCGCTGAAGCTTTCTTT
14 | TRBJ1-6 | TRBV5-1 | few | . | CASSLSSYNSPLHF | TGCGCCAGCAGCCTTAGCTCCTATAATTCACCCCTCCACTTT
14 | TRBJ2-7 | TRBV19 | . | . | CASSVVPSSYEQYF | TGTGCCAGTAGTGTGGTTCCGAGCTCCTACGAGCAGTACTTC
13 | TRBJ1-5 | TRBV7-2 | . | . | CASSLGGPQPQHF | TGTGCCAGCAGCTTAGGAGGGCCTCAGCCCCAGCATTTT
12 | TRBJ1-2 | TRBV2 | . | . | CASSVRQDGYTF | TGTGCCAGCAGTGTTAGACAGGATGGCTACACCTTC
14 | TRBJ1-1 | TRBV11-2 | . | TRBD1 | CASSPRQGRTEAFF | TGTGCCAGCAGCCCCCGACAGGGTAGGACTGAAGCTTTCTTT
15 | TRBJ1-1 | TRBV5-1 | once | TRBD1 | CASSLETGDNTEAFF | TGCGCCAGCAGCTTGGAAACAGGGGATAACACTGAAGCTTTCTTT
12 | TRBJ2-7 | TRBV2 | . | . | CASRVDTIEQYF | TGTGCCAGCAGGGTCGACACGATTGAGCAGTACTTC
18 | TRBJ2-3 | TRBV5-4 | . | . | CASSEGPRLGRLRDTQYF | TGTGCCAGCAGCGAGGGCCCGAGATTGGGCCGTCTCCGAGATACGCAGTATTTT
14 | TRBJ1-6 | TRBV6-1 | . | TRBD1 | CASSARQGNSPLHF | TGTGCCAGCAGTGCACGACAGGGGAATTCACCCCTCCACTTT